This T cell receptor beta chain is drawn from a study of cytomegalovirus exposure and HLA in healthy donors. It was with 60 Vbeta and 13 Jbeta primers that the PCR ran. Clones were sequenced by immunoSEQ multiplex PCR, and TCRdb holds only the in-frame ones, with some missing. The sample consists of about 190,000 clones, roughly 77% of them appearing once. The V gene lost 4 bases and the J gene lost 2 bases, with 11 bases spanning the gap. Germline CDR1 and CDR2: MGHRA and YSYEKL. The CDR3 sequence is 15 residues long. The sequence derives from a man aged 30 to 39 in good health and CMV-seropositive. Sequenced input: PBMCs. This rearrangement joins TRBV4-1 to TRBJ2-2; weak D call: TRBD2 (6 bases). The CDR3 DNA sequence: TGCGCCAGCAGCCCAACCGGGGGTAACACCGGGGAGCTGTTTTTT. Residues: CASSPTGGNTGELFF.